The table lists the clone carrying this TCR beta chain with many counts. Its antigen is still unknown. The data originate from a study of CD8 T cells in ankylosing spondylitis. Overall study results and limits: For ankylosing spondylitis blood, a TCR beta motif of fewer than 10 highly homologous variants appeared characteristic.

V lost 4 bases and J lost 2; bases outside the gene matches: 10. The CDR3 loop spans 16 amino acids. CDR1 is SGDLS, CDR2 YYNGEE, per germline. TCRdb recomputed calls from the 5' RACE reads with MiXCR, one row per CDR3 protein. The sample includes under 250,000 distinct CDR3 sequences, about 7.3% seen only once; the top ten take approximately 15%. The sequencing input was blood, either unsorted or a sorted T cell fraction (not recorded which). The sequence was obtained from a male donor with ankylosing spondylitis. The chain couples TRBV9 to TRBJ2-3; 7 positions match TRBD2. The CDR3 spells CASSQNRDYLTDTQYF. In DNA, the CDR3 is TGTGCCAGCAGCCAAAACCGGGACTACCTCACAGATACGCAGTATTTT.